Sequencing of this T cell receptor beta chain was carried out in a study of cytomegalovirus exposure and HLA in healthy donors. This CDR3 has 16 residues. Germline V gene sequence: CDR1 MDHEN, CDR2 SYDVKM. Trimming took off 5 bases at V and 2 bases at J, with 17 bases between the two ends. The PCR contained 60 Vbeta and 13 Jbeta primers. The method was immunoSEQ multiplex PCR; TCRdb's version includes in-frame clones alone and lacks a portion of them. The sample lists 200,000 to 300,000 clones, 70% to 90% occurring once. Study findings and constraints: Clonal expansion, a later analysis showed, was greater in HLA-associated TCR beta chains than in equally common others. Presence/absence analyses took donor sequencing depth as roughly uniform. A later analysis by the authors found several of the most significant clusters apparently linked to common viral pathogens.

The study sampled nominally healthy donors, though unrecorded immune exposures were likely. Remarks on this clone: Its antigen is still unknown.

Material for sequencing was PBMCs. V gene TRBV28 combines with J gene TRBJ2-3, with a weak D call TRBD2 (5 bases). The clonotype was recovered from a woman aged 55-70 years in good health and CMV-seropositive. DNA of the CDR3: TGTGCCAGCAGTACTATTGGGGAGCTCCTCACAGATACGCAGTATTTT. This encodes CASSTIGELLTDTQYF. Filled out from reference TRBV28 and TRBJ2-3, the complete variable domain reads DVKVTQSSRYLVKRTGEKVFLECVQDMDHENMFWYRQDPGLGLRLIYFSYDVKMKEKGDIPEGYSVSREKKERFSLILESASTNQTSMYLCASSTIGELLTDTQYFGPGTRLTVL.